This T cell receptor beta chain was found in a study of T-cell reconstitution after alpha-beta-depleted transplantation in children. Whole-study findings and limits: T cells produced anew were the main source of T-cell counts and diversity one year after transplant.

As it was prepared, the TCRbeta library received unique molecular identifiers. TCRdb reprocessed the PCR reads with MiXCR, giving one entry per CDR3 protein. Among under 750,000 distinct CDR3 sequences listed, around 23% were seen once. This clonotype was counted at least ten times. Antigen specificity is unknown. The germline gives CDR1 SNHLY, CDR2 FYNNEI. The V and J ends lost 8 bases and 4 bases respectively, with 11 bases between them. The CDR3 length is 13 residues. The chain links TRBV2 to TRBJ2-2; no firm D call. Here the sequenced sample was PBMCs, mostly from graft donor cells, taken 360 days after TCRalphabeta/CD19-depleted stem cell transplant. This TCR derives from a boy under two years old who had a stem cell transplant for acute myeloid leukemia, so the T cells may come from the graft donor. CDR3 amino acids: CASVRVGTGELFF. The CDR3 DNA reads as TGTGCCAGCGTTAGGGTGGGCACCGGGGAGCTGTTTTTT. The variable domain in full, completed from reference TRBV2 and TRBJ2-2, reads EPEVTQTPSHQVTQMGQEVILRCVPISNHLYFYWYRQILGQKVEFLVSFYNNEISEKSEIFDDQFSVERPDGSNFTLKIRSTKLEDSAMYFCASVRVGTGELFFGEGSRLTVL.